The T cell receptor beta chain under discussion was sequenced for a study of blood T cell repertoires in COVID-19. Looking at the study overall: Material from acute and convalescent COVID-19 was sourced from the United States, Italy and Spain.

V lost 4 bases and J 1 base, leaving 9 bases between the germline ends. CDR3 length equals 13 residues. Germline V gene sequence: CDR1 SGDLS, CDR2 YYNGEE. In the original analysis: Reference gene primer amplification gave estimated nucleated cell counts. The protocol was immunoSEQ multiplex PCR, while the TCRdb copy is restricted to in-frame clones and leaves out a portion. That table furnishes V, J and clone size, whereas the DNA furnished D and trimming. The table shows some 250,000 clones, with around nine tenths occurring only once. This receptor was taken from a woman in her seventies with active or convalescent COVID-19. This chain links TRBV9 with TRBJ2-7; D is perhaps TRBD1 (6 bases). Sequencing was done on a sample of peripheral blood. The DNA of the CDR3 is TGTGCCAGCAGCCCGGACAGATCCTACGAGCAGTACTTC. Its protein product is CASSPDRSYEQYF.